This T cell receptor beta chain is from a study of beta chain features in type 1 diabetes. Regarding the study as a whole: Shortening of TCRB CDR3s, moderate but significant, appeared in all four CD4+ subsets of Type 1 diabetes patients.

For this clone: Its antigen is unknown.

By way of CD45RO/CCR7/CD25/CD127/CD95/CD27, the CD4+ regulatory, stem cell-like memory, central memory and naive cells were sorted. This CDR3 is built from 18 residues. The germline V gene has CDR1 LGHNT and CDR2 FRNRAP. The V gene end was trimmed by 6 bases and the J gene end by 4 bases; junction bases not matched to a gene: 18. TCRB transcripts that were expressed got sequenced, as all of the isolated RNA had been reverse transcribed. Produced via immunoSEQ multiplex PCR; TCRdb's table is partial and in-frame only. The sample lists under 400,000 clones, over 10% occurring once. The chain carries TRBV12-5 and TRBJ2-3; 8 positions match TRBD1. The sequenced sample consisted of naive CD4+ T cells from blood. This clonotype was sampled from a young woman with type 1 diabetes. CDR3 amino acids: CASGPTSGRGRGPDTQYF. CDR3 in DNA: TGTGCTAGTGGCCCCACCTCCGGCCGGGGCAGGGGGCCAGATACGCAGTATTTT.